The T cell receptor beta chain described here comes from a study of blood T cells in healthy people across ages. Germline CDR1 reads KGHSH; CDR2 reads LQKENI. CDR3 length: 14 residues. With V trimmed by 6 bases and J by 6 bases, 10 bases remained unmatched. Note on this clonotype: Its antigen is not known.

Findings and limits, study-wide: There were more naive CD4+ cells and higher diversity in long-lived donors than in aged donors. Higher naive T cell percentage went strongly together with higher TCR beta diversity.

At least 5 micrograms of total RNA were extracted per sample. A second roughly 6 to 11 cycle PCR used barcoded and J-beta primers. Through a template-switch adaptor with 12 random nucleotides, each cDNA molecule received a tag. TCRdb re-called the 5' RACE reads through MiXCR, storing one row per CDR3 protein. The data show around 800,000 distinct CDR3 sequences, about 59% seen once. The chain employs TRBV18 and TRBJ2-7, with 8 bases matching TRBD1. The sequencing sample was made of blood. The TCR was taken from a young man in good health. The CDR3 DNA is TGTGCCAGCTCTCTAATAGGGACAGGCCTCGAGCAGTACTTC. Protein sequence: CASSLIGTGLEQYF.